A selection of T cell receptor beta chains follows, all from one sample in a study of blood T cell repertoires in COVID-19. Assay used: immunoSEQ multiplex PCR; TCRdb lists only in-frame clones, some missing. The table lists 99,000 or so clones, around nine tenths of them singletons. Sequencing used peripheral blood. The receptors here all came from a man aged 45-60 years with COVID-19, enrolled during active disease. Both conserved end residues are part of each CDR3. A D gene is named only where the DNA matches it firmly. Clone size is not always given. Where it is, it says once, few, many or a class for expanded clones.

clone size: NA; CDR3 length: 14; V gene: TRBV6-5; J gene: TRBJ2-7; D gene: NA; CDR3 DNA: TGTGCCAGCTCGACAGGCACTAAGTGGAACGAGCAGTACTTC; CDR3 protein: CASSTGTKWNEQYF
clone size: once; CDR3 length: 18; V gene: TRBV21-1; J gene: TRBJ1-5; D gene: NA; CDR3 DNA: TGTGCCAGCACCTCTCTCGGGGACAGGAAAGCATCCAATCAGCCCCAGCATTTT; CDR3 protein: CASTSLGDRKASNQPQHF
clone size: NA; CDR3 length: 12; V gene: TRBV2; J gene: TRBJ2-3; D gene: NA; CDR3 DNA: TGTGCCAGCAGTGTAAGCACAGATACGCAGTATTTT; CDR3 protein: CASSVSTDTQYF
clone size: NA; CDR3 length: 15; V gene: TRBV5-4; J gene: TRBJ2-4; D gene: TRBD2; CDR3 DNA: TGTGCCAGCAGCCCGGGACCTTCTAGCGGTGGTATTCAGTACTTC; CDR3 protein: CASSPGPSSGGIQYF
clone size: NA; CDR3 length: 14; V gene: TRBV30; J gene: TRBJ1-6; D gene: TRBD1; CDR3 DNA: TGTGCCTGGAGTGGGGACAGGGCCAATTCACCCCTCCACTTT; CDR3 protein: CAWSGDRANSPLHF
clone size: NA; CDR3 length: 13; V gene: TRBV6-1; J gene: TRBJ1-2; D gene: NA; CDR3 DNA: TGTGCCAGCAGTGAACAGGGAATGAATGGCTACACCTTC; CDR3 protein: CASSEQGMNGYTF
clone size: NA; CDR3 length: 16; V gene: TRBV12-5; J gene: TRBJ2-5; D gene: TRBD2; CDR3 DNA: TGTGCTAGTGGTTTGCAGCTGGGACTAGCGGCAGAGACCCAGTACTTC; CDR3 protein: CASGLQLGLAAETQYF
clone size: NA; CDR3 length: 15; V gene: TRBV7-3; J gene: TRBJ2-1; D gene: TRBD1; CDR3 DNA: TGTGCCAGCAGCCCAGGACAGGGTTCCTACAATGAGCAGTTCTTC; CDR3 protein: CASSPGQGSYNEQFF
clone size: NA; CDR3 length: 15; V gene: TRBV6-2/TRBV6-3; J gene: TRBJ2-3; D gene: NA; CDR3 DNA: TGTGCCAGCAGTGGCCAGACTCGAAGAACAGATACGCAGTATTTT; CDR3 protein: CASSGQTRRTDTQYF
clone size: NA; CDR3 length: 14; V gene: TRBV6-5; J gene: TRBJ1-3; D gene: NA; CDR3 DNA: TGTGCCAGCATTACAGGTGGCTCTGGAAACACCATATATTTT; CDR3 protein: CASITGGSGNTIYF
clone size: NA; CDR3 length: 14; V gene: TRBV24-1; J gene: TRBJ1-2; D gene: NA; CDR3 DNA: TGTGCCACCAGTGATTTCGGAGGCCGATTTGGCTACACCTTC; CDR3 protein: CATSDFGGRFGYTF
clone size: NA; CDR3 length: 15; V gene: TRBV6-6; J gene: TRBJ1-2; D gene: TRBD1; CDR3 DNA: TGTGCCAGCAGGGGACCGGGACAGTCCAACTATGGCTACACCTTC; CDR3 protein: CASRGPGQSNYGYTF
clone size: NA; CDR3 length: 13; V gene: TRBV19; J gene: TRBJ1-3; D gene: NA; CDR3 DNA: TGTGCCAGCTGGGGGGGGCTTGGAAACACCATATATTTT; CDR3 protein: CASWGGLGNTIYF
clone size: NA; CDR3 length: 15; V gene: TRBV28; J gene: TRBJ2-7; D gene: TRBD1; CDR3 DNA: TGTGCCAGCAGGACCCCGGGGCAGGGGGCCTACGAGCAGTACTTC; CDR3 protein: CASRTPGQGAYEQYF
clone size: NA; CDR3 length: 16; V gene: TRBV5-4; J gene: TRBJ2-1; D gene: TRBD2; CDR3 DNA: TGTGCCAGCAGCGATGGAGGCGCGGGGGGTGGTAATGAGCAGTTCTTC; CDR3 protein: CASSDGGAGGGNEQFF
clone size: once; CDR3 length: 15; V gene: TRBV3-1/TRBV3-2; J gene: TRBJ2-2; D gene: TRBD1; CDR3 DNA: TGTGCCAGCAGCCAAGGACAGGGTTTAGTTGGGGAGCTGTTTTTT; CDR3 protein: CASSQGQGLVGELFF
clone size: NA; CDR3 length: 16; V gene: TRBV7-3; J gene: TRBJ2-2; D gene: NA; CDR3 DNA: TGTGCCAGCAGATCAAGTCGGGACACGTCCCCTGGGGAGCTGTTTTTT; CDR3 protein: CASRSSRDTSPGELFF
clone size: NA; CDR3 length: 15; V gene: TRBV7-6; J gene: TRBJ1-2; D gene: TRBD1; CDR3 DNA: TGTGCCAGCAGCTTAGGGCAGGGGGCCGTAGATGGCTACACCTTC; CDR3 protein: CASSLGQGAVDGYTF
clone size: few; CDR3 length: 12; V gene: TRBV10-1; J gene: TRBJ2-2; D gene: NA; CDR3 DNA: TGCGCCAGCAGTAACAGCACCGGGGAGCTGTTTTTT; CDR3 protein: CASSNSTGELFF
clone size: few; CDR3 length: 16; V gene: TRBV5-1; J gene: TRBJ2-5; D gene: NA; CDR3 DNA: TGCGCCAGCAGCTTGACCGAGACTAGGACACAAGAGACCCAGTACTTC; CDR3 protein: CASSLTETRTQETQYF
clone size: NA; CDR3 length: 14; V gene: TRBV5-4; J gene: TRBJ1-6; D gene: TRBD1; CDR3 DNA: TGTGCCAGCAGCCCGGGACAGAATAATTCACCCCTCCACTTT; CDR3 protein: CASSPGQNNSPLHF
clone size: NA; CDR3 length: 15; V gene: TRBV7-2; J gene: TRBJ1-1; D gene: TRBD1; CDR3 DNA: TGTGCCAGCAGCTTGGGTGGGGACAGGTCCACTGAAGCTTTCTTT; CDR3 protein: CASSLGGDRSTEAFF
clone size: NA; CDR3 length: 15; V gene: TRBV29-1; J gene: TRBJ1-1; D gene: NA; CDR3 DNA: TGCAGCGGCAATGTGGGGGGGTCATTTAACACTGAAGCTTTCTTT; CDR3 protein: CSGNVGGSFNTEAFF
clone size: once; CDR3 length: 14; V gene: TRBV6-6; J gene: TRBJ2-7; D gene: TRBD2; CDR3 DNA: TGTGCCAGCAGTTACCCCGGGAGGGGATGGGAGCAGTACTTC; CDR3 protein: CASSYPGRGWEQYF
clone size: NA; CDR3 length: 12; V gene: TRBV5-1; J gene: TRBJ2-7; D gene: NA; CDR3 DNA: TGCGCCAGCAGGGACATAGCCTACGAGCAGTACTTC; CDR3 protein: CASRDIAYEQYF
clone size: NA; CDR3 length: 13; V gene: TRBV6-5; J gene: TRBJ2-1; D gene: TRBD2; CDR3 DNA: TGTGCCAGCAAGGCTAGCGGGTACAATGAGCAGTTCTTC; CDR3 protein: CASKASGYNEQFF
clone size: NA; CDR3 length: 18; V gene: TRBV5-3; J gene: TRBJ1-2; D gene: NA; CDR3 DNA: TGTGCCAGAAGCTTGTGGGATCCGACAGGAAGCCATGCCTATGGCTACACCTTC; CDR3 protein: CARSLWDPTGSHAYGYTF
clone size: NA; CDR3 length: 15; V gene: TRBV3-1/TRBV3-2; J gene: TRBJ1-1; D gene: TRBD1; CDR3 DNA: TGTGCCAGCAGCCAAGATGCACTCAGGGGGAGAGAAGCTTTCTTT; CDR3 protein: CASSQDALRGREAFF
clone size: NA; CDR3 length: 16; V gene: TRBV7-9; J gene: TRBJ2-1; D gene: TRBD2; CDR3 DNA: TGTGCCAGCAGCTCCCCAGCGGGGGGGGCACACAATGAGCAGTTCTTC; CDR3 protein: CASSSPAGGAHNEQFF
clone size: NA; CDR3 length: 13; V gene: TRBV6-6; J gene: TRBJ2-7; D gene: TRBD1; CDR3 DNA: TGTGCCAGCAGTAAGGGACAGTCCTACGAGCAGTACTTC; CDR3 protein: CASSKGQSYEQYF